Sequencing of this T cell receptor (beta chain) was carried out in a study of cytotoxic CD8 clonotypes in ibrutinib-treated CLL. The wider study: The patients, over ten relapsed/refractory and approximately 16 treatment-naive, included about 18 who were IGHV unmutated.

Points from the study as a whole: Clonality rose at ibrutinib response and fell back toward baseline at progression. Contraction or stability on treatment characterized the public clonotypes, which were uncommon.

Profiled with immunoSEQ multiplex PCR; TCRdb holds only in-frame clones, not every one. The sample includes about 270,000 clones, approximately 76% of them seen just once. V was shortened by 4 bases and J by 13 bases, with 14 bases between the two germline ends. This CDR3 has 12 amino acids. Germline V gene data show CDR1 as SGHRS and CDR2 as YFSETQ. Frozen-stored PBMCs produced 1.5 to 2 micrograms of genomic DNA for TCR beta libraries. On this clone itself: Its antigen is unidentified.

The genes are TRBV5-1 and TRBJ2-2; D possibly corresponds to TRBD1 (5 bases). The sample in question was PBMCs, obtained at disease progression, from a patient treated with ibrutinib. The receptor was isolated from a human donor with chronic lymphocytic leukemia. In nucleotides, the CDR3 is TGCGCCAGCAGCGGCACAGGCCCCGGGCTGTTTTTT. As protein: CASSGTGPGLFF.